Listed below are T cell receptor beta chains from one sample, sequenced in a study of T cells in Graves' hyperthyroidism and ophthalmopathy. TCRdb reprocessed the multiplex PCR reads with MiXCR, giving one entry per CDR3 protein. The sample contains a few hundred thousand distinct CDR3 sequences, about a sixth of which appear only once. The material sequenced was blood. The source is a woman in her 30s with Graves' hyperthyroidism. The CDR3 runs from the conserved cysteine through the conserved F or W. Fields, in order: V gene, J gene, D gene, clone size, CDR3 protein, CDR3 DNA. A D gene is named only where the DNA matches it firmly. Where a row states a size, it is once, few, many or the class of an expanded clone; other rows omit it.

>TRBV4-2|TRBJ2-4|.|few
CASSQEAGAKNIQYF
TGTGCCAGCAGCCAAGAAGCGGGAGCCAAAAACATTCAGTACTTC
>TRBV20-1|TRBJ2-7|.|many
CSARGGFGSYEQYF
TGCAGTGCCAGAGGGGGGTTTGGTTCCTACGAGCAGTACTTC
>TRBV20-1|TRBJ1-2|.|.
CSAPPGPRSELYGYTF
TGCAGTGCTCCGCCGGGACCGCGGTCGGAGCTCTATGGCTACACCTTC
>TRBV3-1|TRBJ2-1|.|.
CASSQVSDNEQFF
TGTGCCAGCAGCCAAGTTTCGGACAATGAGCAGTTCTTC
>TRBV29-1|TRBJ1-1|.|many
CSQQSNTEAFF
TGCAGCCAACAGAGTAACACTGAAGCTTTCTTT
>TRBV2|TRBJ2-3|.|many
CASRVQVSTDTQYF
TGTGCCAGCAGGGTACAGGTTAGCACAGATACGCAGTATTTT
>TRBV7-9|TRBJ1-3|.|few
CASSLVGVPGNTIYF
TGTGCCAGCAGCTTAGTCGGGGTCCCTGGAAACACCATATATTTT
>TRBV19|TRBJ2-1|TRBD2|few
CASSISSGGLSSVNEQFF
TGTGCCAGTAGTATCTCTAGCGGAGGACTCTCCTCGGTCAATGAGCAGTTCTTC
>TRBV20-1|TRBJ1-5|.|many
CSARDVAGEHQPQHF
TGCAGTGCTAGAGATGTGGCAGGGGAGCATCAGCCCCAGCATTTT
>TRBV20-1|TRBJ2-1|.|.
CSARSIALSSYNEQFF
TGCAGTGCTCGGTCAATAGCGTTGAGCTCCTACAATGAGCAGTTCTTC
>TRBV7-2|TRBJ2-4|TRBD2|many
CASSTGGDRDIQYF
TGTGCCAGCAGCACCGGGGGGGATCGGGACATTCAGTACTTC
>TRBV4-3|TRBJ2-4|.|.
CASSQVVDRDIQYF
TGCGCCAGCAGCCAAGTCGTGGACAGAGACATTCAGTACTTC
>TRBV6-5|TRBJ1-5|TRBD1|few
CASSYLRTGGLNQPQHF
TGTGCCAGCAGTTACCTACGGACAGGGGGCCTCAATCAGCCCCAGCATTTT
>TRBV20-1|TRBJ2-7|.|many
CSASGQNYEQYF
TGCAGTGCTTCAGGACAGAACTACGAGCAGTACTTC
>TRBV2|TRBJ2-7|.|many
CASQSLLNEQYF
TGTGCCAGTCAGTCCCTGTTAAACGAGCAGTACTTC
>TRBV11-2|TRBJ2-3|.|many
CASSLGFGTSTDTQYF
TGTGCCAGCAGCTTAGGATTCGGGACAAGCACAGATACGCAGTATTTT
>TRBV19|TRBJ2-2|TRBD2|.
CASSGSSGANTGELFF
TGTGCCAGTAGTGGATCTAGCGGGGCGAACACCGGGGAGCTGTTTTTT
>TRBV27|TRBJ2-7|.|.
CASSLSRDAQKQYF
TGTGCCAGCAGTTTATCTCGGGACGCCCAGAAGCAGTACTTC
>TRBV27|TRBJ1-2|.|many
CASSTGIQEGYTF
TGTGCCAGCAGCACAGGGATACAGGAGGGCTACACCTTC
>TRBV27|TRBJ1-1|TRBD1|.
CASSFWGQGAHTEAFF
TGTGCCAGCAGTTTTTGGGGACAGGGGGCCCACACTGAAGCTTTCTTT
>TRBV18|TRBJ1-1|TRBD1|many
CASSLKGAVAAFF
TGTGCCAGCTCACTCAAGGGGGCCGTGGCGGCTTTCTTT
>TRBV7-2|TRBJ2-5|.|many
CASSLGDGQETQYF
TGTGCCAGCAGCTTGGGGGACGGCCAAGAGACCCAGTACTTC
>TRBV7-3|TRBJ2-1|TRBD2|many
CASSLLGGSTNEQFF
TGTGCCAGCAGCTTATTGGGCGGGAGTACGAATGAGCAGTTCTTC
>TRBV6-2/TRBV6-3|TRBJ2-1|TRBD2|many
CASSYSRFLAGGNEQFF
TGTGCCAGCAGTTACTCGAGATTTCTAGCGGGAGGGAATGAGCAGTTCTTC
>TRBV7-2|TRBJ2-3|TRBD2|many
CASSLGGGSSDTQYF
TGTGCCAGCAGCTTGGGGGGGGGAAGCTCAGATACGCAGTATTTT
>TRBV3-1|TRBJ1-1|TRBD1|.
CASSQRQGAAEAFF
TGTGCCAGCAGCCAACGACAGGGGGCAGCTGAAGCTTTCTTT
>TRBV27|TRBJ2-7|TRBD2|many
CASSSLAGVTYEQYF
TGTGCCAGCAGTTCCCTAGCGGGAGTAACCTACGAGCAGTACTTC